This TCR beta chain was sequenced in a study of blood T cells in healthy people across ages (dated by TCRdb to about 2015). Describing the broader study: In model experiments, template switching captured roughly one uniquely barcoded TCR beta cDNA molecule for every two T cells. Using the same blood draw, the study looked at two additional independent replicas of 1 million unique cDNA reads for two donors, one aged 18 to 30 and the other aged 80 or older. The study measured age-related changes in TCR beta repertoire diversity using deep sequencing normalized with unique cDNA molecular identifiers. The donors were divided into four age groups: young (average approximately 15 years), middle-aged (roughly 40), aged (around 59) and long-lived (roughly 86).

Beyond this particular receptor, the publication reports: Because the CMV infection status of the donors was unknown, age-related changes in expanded clonotypes may potentially have been confounded. Observed TCR beta diversity per million T cells fell roughly linearly with age, and a significant reduction was already apparent by age around 36. The percentage of naive T cells measured by flow cytometry correlated strongly with observed TCR beta diversity. The long-lived group showed more naive CD4+ T cells, fewer expanded clones and increased TCR diversity than the aged group, suggesting age selection. Because profiling used bulk unsorted PBMCs, naive and antigen-experienced compartments could not be compared conclusively. Estimates of total diversity from one million sequenced T cells were regarded as lower bounds and underestimates.

Details on this clonotype: No cognate antigen has been identified for it. Base qualities were left out, and no much larger clone turns up one base away.

The CDR3 spans 12 residues, from the cysteine through the phenylalanine. CDR3 DNA is the only sequence kept; it has 36 bases, read in frame from the first base. Ends trimmed: V by 4 bases, J by 2 bases; bases unmatched to a gene: 2. Taken from the germline V gene, the CDR1 and CDR2 loops are SQVTM and ANQGSEA. Library generation was performed with 5' RACE. Reads for this sample came from an Illumina HiSeq 2500. A second about 7 to 12 cycle PCR used a sample-barcoded 5' primer and a J-beta primer mix. A template-switch 5' adaptor carrying 12 random nucleotides introduced a unique molecular identifier onto each TCR beta cDNA molecule. Each sample yielded at least 3 million CDR3-containing paired-end reads. The Mint cDNA synthesis kit, primed by a TRBC-specific oligonucleotide, was used to synthesize first-strand cDNA from all RNA. After uracil-DNA glycosylase treatment, a first 18-cycle PCR used universal primers M1SS and BC2_uni_R on all cDNA. In the source study's methods: For normalization, 1 million high-quality reads were randomly selected from each sample, with every read carrying a distinct molecular identifier. Reads sharing molecular identifiers were discarded rather than binned into consensus sequences. CDR3 identification, clonotype clustering and error correction used MiTCR with a Q25 quality threshold and the strictest error-elimination algorithm. A nonparametric unseen species model with Euler transformation was used to estimate lower-bound total TCR beta diversity. TCRdb reworked the public reads: Q25 trimming with fastp, MiXCR clone assembly, productive beta chains retained. Rows are combined by CDR3 protein, so each entry shows the most common genes and DNA. The V and J calls reflect TCRdb's pipeline rather than the authors' work. Counted in this sample were 750,000 or so distinct CDR3 sequences; about 25% of them appeared once. The ten top clones hold more than 8% of the sample.

The donors were roughly 38 Caucasian individuals from Russia, aged 6 to 90 years, who were systemically healthy. Approximately 11 milliliters of peripheral blood were drawn from each donor into EDTA-treated Vacutainer tubes. Ficoll-Paque density-gradient centrifugation was used to isolate PBMCs, with at least 6.5 million per sample. Total RNA was extracted from PBMCs with Trizol reagent, with at least 6 micrograms obtained per sample. For every donor, an aliquot of PBMCs went through flow cytometry to measure the percentages of naive CD45RAhigh/CD27high T cells. These data were likewise used in another study, on T cells of mothers and their children. That second report states: Donors were nine systemically healthy Caucasian individuals: three mothers and their six children. cDNA synthesis used all of the extracted RNA, with around 1.5 ug of RNA in each 15 ul reaction. Sample barcodes and 2-4 random nucleotides were added via the M1S primer in the second PCR. Over 9 million TCR beta CDR3 reads came from each mother, compared with roughly 2.8 million reads from each child. Thymic selection similarly shapes TCR recombination output in related and unrelated pairs, with minor effect from inherited differences. Normalized repertoire overlap was always slightly but never significantly higher in related than unrelated mother-child pairs. With a sensitivity of approximately 93 clones per million clonotypes, no persistent microchimeric T cell clones were detected. Deep NGS was used in the study to compare the TCR beta repertoires of mothers and children and to look for features that separate related mother-child pairs from unrelated individuals. On average, the children were roughly 12 +/- 4 years old, while the mothers were about 40 +/- 4 years old. After adapters were ligated using NEBNext reagents, the libraries underwent 100+100 nt paired-end sequencing on an Illumina HiSeq 2000. Mother and child libraries were prepared a month apart and sequenced in separate runs to prevent cross-contamination. For each donor, somewhere between roughly 450,000 and 2,200,000 distinct TCR beta clonotypes were identified. Naive TCR beta clonotypes were estimated from low-frequency clonotypes matched to each donor's FACS-determined naive share, without sorting.

What was sequenced was blood. This sequence uses TRBV29-1 and TRBJ2-7; TRBD1 matches 7 bases in the middle. This clonotype was obtained from a boy aged 10-17 years in good health. The DNA reads TGCAGCGTTGGGGACAGTCCCTACGAGCAGTACTTC. Its protein product is CSVGDSPYEQYF.